These 12 T cell receptor beta chains originate from one sample sequenced in a study of control samples from healthy donors and cancer patients. Generated by immunoSEQ multiplex PCR, the TCRdb table keeps only in-frame clones and is missing some. This sample has approximately 92,000 clones, with approximately 95% found just once. The sample consisted of blood. These receptors were obtained from a woman in her twenties or thirties in good health.

This chain uses TRBV15 with TRBJ2-1; a weak D match, TRBD2 (6 bases). Trimming removed 1 base at V and 1 base at J, with 14 bases between. This CDR3 region has 17 residues. Per germline, CDR1 LNHNV and CDR2 YYDKDF (reference sequence). The CDR3 protein is CATSRVAGGVSYNEQFF. The CDR3 DNA is TGTGCCACCAGCAGAGTGGCCGGGGGTGTATCCTACAATGAGCAGTTCTTC.

This chain joins TRBV10-3 and TRBJ1-2, with D tentatively TRBD1 (5 bases). This CDR3 is 11 amino acids long. Germline CDR1 reads ENHRY; CDR2 reads SYGVKD. V lost 5 bases and J 6 bases, leaving 7 bases between the germline ends. The CDR3: CAISWGDGYTF. The CDR3 DNA is TGTGCCATCAGTTGGGGGGATGGCTACACCTTC.

This chain joins TRBV7-3 and TRBJ1-5; D might be TRBD1 (5 bases). Deletions cut 2 bases from V and 5 bases from J, with 13 bases between. CDR1 and CDR2 from the germline V gene are SGHTA and FQGTGA. This CDR3 region has 15 residues. The CDR3 DNA reads as TGTGCCAGCAGCTTAGATGGGGGAAGGGATCAGCCCCAGCATTTT. Protein sequence: CASSLDGGRDQPQHF. The entire variable domain, with the rest obtained from reference TRBV7-3 and TRBJ1-5, is as follows: GAGVSQTPSNKVTEKGKYVELRCDPISGHTALYWYRQSLGQGPEFLIYFQGTGAADDSGLPNDRFFAVRPEGSVSTLKIQRTERGDSAVYLCASSLDGGRDQPQHFGDGTRLSIL.

The chain couples TRBV27 to TRBJ1-2; D is possibly TRBD1 (6 bases). The length of the CDR3 is 15 residues. The V and J ends lost 3 bases and 6 bases respectively, with 17 bases between them. The germline gives CDR1 MNHEY, CDR2 SMNVEV (reference sequence). CDR3 sequence: CASSLWGARDHGYTF. For the CDR3, the DNA is TGTGCCAGCAGTTTGTGGGGGGCGCGTGACCATGGCTACACCTTC.

The rearrangement links TRBV14 to TRBJ2-7; D unclear. The germline V and J ends were trimmed by 0 bases and 2 bases, with 8 bases remaining between them. The germline gives CDR1 SGHDN, CDR2 FVKESK. The CDR3 runs to 14 residues. DNA of the CDR3: TGTGCCAGCAGCCAAGATCTAGGCGCCTACGAGCAGTACTTC. This translates into CASSQDLGAYEQYF. The full variable domain, with the rest looked up from reference TRBV14 and TRBJ2-7, is EAGVTQFPSHSVIEKGQTVTLRCDPISGHDNLYWYRRVMGKEIKFLLHFVKESKQDESGMPNNRFLAERTGGTYSTLKVQPAELEDSGVYFCASSQDLGAYEQYFGPGTRLTVT.

The V gene is TRBV27, the J gene TRBJ1-2; D unresolved. The germline V gene encodes CDR1 MNHEY and CDR2 SMNVEV (reference sequence). CDR3 length equals 12 residues. V lost 2 bases, J lost 4 bases, and 5 bases lay in between. CDR3: CASSLGFYGYTF. CDR3 in DNA: TGTGCCAGCAGTTTAGGGTTCTATGGCTACACCTTC.

The chain is built from TRBV29-1 and TRBJ2-7; D uncertain. Trimming cost V 6 bases and J 0 bases, with 3 bases left between them. The V gene's germline CDR1 is SQVTM and CDR2 ANQGSEA. The CDR3 spans 10 residues. The DNA for the CDR3 is TGCAGCGTGAGCTCCTACGAGCAGTACTTC. Translated, it gives CSVSSYEQYF.

This chain uses TRBV28 with TRBJ1-1; D gene unclear. From germline, CDR1 is MDHEN and CDR2 SYDVKM. Between the trimmed V and J ends, which lost 3 bases and 7 bases, there was a span of 9 bases. The CDR3 consists of 12 residues. The CDR3 is CASSFGLREAFF. The CDR3, as DNA: TGTGCCAGCAGTTTTGGGCTCCGTGAAGCTTTCTTT.

In DNA, the CDR3 is TGTGCCAGTCTTAGCGGGAGAGTGAACTCCTACAATGAGCAGTTCTTC. Amino acids: CASLSGRVNSYNEQFF. The V call is TRBV5-8, the J call TRBJ2-1, with 9 bases fitting TRBD2. Germline V gene data show CDR1 as SGHTS and CDR2 as YDEGEE. This CDR3 is built from 16 residues. V lost 8 bases, J lost 0 bases, and 9 bases stayed unmatched.

This clone has only one observation. The chain links TRBV6-6 to TRBJ1-1; D is undetermined. V dropped 2 bases and J dropped 1 base, with 8 bases sitting between them. From germline, CDR1 is MNHNY and CDR2 SVGAGI (reference sequence). CDR3 length equals 14 residues. The CDR3 is CASSYPPPNTEAFF. CDR3 DNA sequence: TGTGCCAGCAGTTACCCCCCCCCGAACACTGAAGCTTTCTTT.

The chain has TRBV5-1 and TRBJ2-6, with a weak D call TRBD1 (5 bases). The germline V and J ends were trimmed by 0 bases and 0 bases, with 10 bases remaining between them. The CDR3 consists of 17 residues. The V gene's germline CDR1 is SGHRS and CDR2 YFSETQ. CDR3 loop: CASSLGQLFSGANVLTF. The CDR3 bases are TGCGCCAGCAGCTTGGGACAGTTATTCTCTGGGGCCAACGTCCTGACTTTC. Drawing the rest from reference TRBV5-1 and TRBJ2-6, the complete variable domain is KAGVTQTPRYLIKTRGQQVTLSCSPISGHRSVSWYQQTPGQGLQFLFEYFSETQRNKGNFPGRFSGRQFSNSRSEMNVSTLELGDSALYLCASSLGQLFSGANVLTFGAGSRLTVL.

The J gene is TRBJ1-6, the V gene TRBV3-1 (or the pseudogene TRBV3-2), with D hard to call. The germline V gene encodes CDR1 LGHDT and CDR2 YNNKEL (reference sequence). This CDR3 comprises 13 residues. With 1 base removed from V and 7 bases from J, the gap between germline ends came to 5 bases. CDR3: CASSQAVNSPLHF. For the CDR3, the DNA is TGTGCCAGCAGCCAAGCGGTGAATTCACCCCTCCACTTT.